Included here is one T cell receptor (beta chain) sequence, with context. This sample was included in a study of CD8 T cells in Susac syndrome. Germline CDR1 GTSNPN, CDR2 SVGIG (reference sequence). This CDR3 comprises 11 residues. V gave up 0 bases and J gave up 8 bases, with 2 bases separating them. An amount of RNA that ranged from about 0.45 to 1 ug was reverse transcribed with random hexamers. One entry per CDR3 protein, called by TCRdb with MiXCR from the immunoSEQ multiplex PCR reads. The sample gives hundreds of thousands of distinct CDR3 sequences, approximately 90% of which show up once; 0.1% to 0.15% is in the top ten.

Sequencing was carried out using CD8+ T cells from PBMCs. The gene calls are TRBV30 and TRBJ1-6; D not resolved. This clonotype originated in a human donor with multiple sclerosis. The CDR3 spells CAWSVDSPLHF. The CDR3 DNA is TGTGCCTGGAGTGTAGATTCACCCCTCCACTTT.